Sequencing of this T cell receptor beta chain was carried out in a study of blood T cell repertoires in COVID-19. Study in general: T cells, B-cell-depleted T cells, or PBMCs provided the cDNA or gDNA that served as material.

Some clones are missing from TCRdb's copy, which holds only in-frame ones; the method was immunoSEQ multiplex PCR. The sample carries some 170,000 clones, over 70% recorded once. The receptor was isolated from a woman of 80 years or more with active or convalescent COVID-19. The sequencing sample was made of peripheral blood.

In DNA form, the CDR3 reads TGTGCCACCCAATTATATTTGACAGGGGGCCCTGACAATGAGCAGTTCTTC. This gives the protein CATQLYLTGGPDNEQFF. The rearrangement uses TRBV19 and TRBJ2-1; the match to TRBD1 covers 10 bases. Germline assignment: CDR1 LNHDA and CDR2 SQIVND (reference sequence). This CDR3 region has 17 residues. Germline trimming cut 10 bases from V and 5 bases from J; bases unmatched to any gene: 17.